This T cell receptor (beta chain) stems from a study of T cells in narcolepsy. Study-level results: Blood of same and different patients, but not healthy controls, reportedly held recurring autoreactive clonotypes. Autoreactive clone sequences were missing from some blood memory CD4+ repertoires. HCRT-specific and TRIB2-specific autoreactive clonotypes appeared among same-patient CSF and blood CD4+ clonotypes.

Points on this clone: Its antigen is currently unknown.

CDR3 length: 15 amino acids. V was cut by 0 bases and J by 7 bases, with 13 bases left in between. Germline CDR1 and CDR2: SGHRS and YFSETQ. The repertoire was sequenced with immunoSEQ multiplex PCR; TCRdb's copy has only in-frame clones and lacks some. Of under 30,000 clones in the sample, 75% to 80% were seen once. Sequenced: CD45RA- memory CD4+ T cells from PBMCs. The chain links TRBV5-1 to TRBJ1-4; no clear D. This receptor was identified in a human donor with narcolepsy. The CDR3 sequence: CASSLARGEGEKLFF. The CDR3 DNA follows: TGCGCCAGCAGCTTGGCCCGGGGTGAGGGTGAAAAACTGTTTTTT.